This entry is about one T cell receptor (beta chain). Its antigen remains unidentified. The V end was cut by 8 bases, the J end by 8 bases, with 15 bases between. In germline, CDR1 is MGHDK, CDR2 SYGVNS. CDR3 length equals 13 residues. These data originate in a study of T cell responses to AZD1222 COVID-19 vaccine. Study-level points and caveats: Spike-specific TCR breadth and depth were elevated following two AZD1222 doses. There were mostly white British donors and more females than males, and clonal diversity was possibly underestimated. Nearly half of unique spike-specific TCRs reportedly avoided B.1.351 and B.1.1.7 mutated regions.

Produced via immunoSEQ multiplex PCR; TCRdb's table is partial and in-frame only. The sample includes 180,000 or so clones, roughly 92% of them seen just once. The sequenced sample was peripheral blood, obtained on day 0 of AZD1222 vaccination. This clonotype originated in an adult in good health. V is TRBV25-1 and J is TRBJ1-4; D is uncertain. The CDR3, as DNA: TGTGCCAGCCTAGAGGAGTTAGGAGAAAAACTGTTTTTT. Translation gives CASLEELGEKLFF.